Listed below are T cell receptor beta chains from one sample, sequenced in a study of CD8 T cells in Susac syndrome. TCRdb recomputed calls from the immunoSEQ multiplex PCR reads with MiXCR, one row per CDR3 protein. The table includes some 400,000 distinct CDR3 sequences, 75% to 90% detected once. What was sequenced was CD8+ T cells from PBMCs. The receptors were gathered from a human donor with multiple sclerosis. CDR3s include the opening cysteine and the closing phenylalanine or tryptophan. D genes are given only for firm matches. The size entry is marked missing in some rows and otherwise reads once, few, many or a size class.

CASSPKGWASDSYNEQFF | TGCGCCAGCAGCCCCAAGGGGTGGGCTAGCGACTCCTACAATGAGCAGTTCTTC | . | TRBJ2-1 | TRBV4-1 | .
CASGRGDRENENTEAFF | TGCGCCAGCGGACGCGGGGACAGGGAAAATGAGAACACTGAAGCTTTCTTT | TRBD1 | TRBJ1-1 | TRBV5-1 | .
CASSLARPPHEQYF | TGTGCCAGCAGTTTAGCGAGGCCTCCCCACGAGCAGTACTTC | . | TRBJ2-7 | TRBV28 | .
CATSRDQGSLQPQHF | TGTGCCACCAGCAGAGATCAGGGGAGCCTTCAGCCCCAGCATTTT | . | TRBJ1-5 | TRBV15 | .
CAWSVTSGQETQYF | TGTGCCTGGAGTGTGACTAGCGGACAAGAGACCCAGTACTTC | TRBD2 | TRBJ2-5 | TRBV30 | .
CASSLSGTVNTGELFF | TGTGCCAGCAGCCTGTCGGGGACAGTAAACACCGGGGAGCTGTTTTTT | TRBD1 | TRBJ2-2 | TRBV27 | .
CASSVPRREVSYEQYF | TGTGCCAGCAGTGTCCCACGGCGGGAGGTTTCCTACGAGCAGTACTTC | TRBD2 | TRBJ2-7 | TRBV2 | .
CATDRVGQPQHF | TGTGCCACTGACAGGGTCGGCCAGCCCCAGCATTTT | TRBD1 | TRBJ1-5 | TRBV19 | .
CASSWDRGYTF | TGTGCCAGCAGTTGGGACAGGGGCTACACCTTC | TRBD1 | TRBJ1-2 | TRBV25-1 | .
CAGPGSSGNTIYF | TGTGCCGGACCGGGGAGCTCTGGAAACACCATATATTTT | . | TRBJ1-3 | TRBV7-9 | .
CASSPLAGGPSYEQYF | TGTGCCAGCAGCCCATTAGCGGGAGGGCCCTCCTACGAGCAGTACTTC | TRBD2 | TRBJ2-7 | TRBV7-9 | once
CASSPQAGGGTGELFF | TGTGCCAGCAGTCCTCAAGCGGGGGGCGGCACCGGGGAGCTGTTTTTT | TRBD2 | TRBJ2-2 | TRBV6-4 | .
CASRSGYNYGYTF | TGTGCCAGCAGGTCCGGGTACAACTATGGCTACACCTTC | . | TRBJ1-2 | TRBV7-2 | .
CATTHFRQGTYEQYF | TGTGCCACCACACATTTCCGACAGGGAACCTACGAGCAGTACTTC | TRBD1 | TRBJ2-7 | TRBV6-5 | .
CASSPLAGGRDEQFF | TGCGCCAGCAGTCCACTAGCGGGAGGCCGCGATGAGCAGTTCTTC | TRBD2 | TRBJ2-1 | TRBV5-1 | .
CASSYLGRGTEAFF | TGTGCCAGCAGTTATTTAGGTAGAGGCACTGAAGCTTTCTTT | . | TRBJ1-1 | TRBV6-5 | .
CASSLRTSNSPLHF | TGTGCCAGCAGTTTAAGGACGTCTAATTCACCCCTCCACTTT | . | TRBJ1-6 | TRBV12-3/TRBV12-4 | .
CASSLDIATEAFF | TGTGCCAGTAGCCTTGACATCGCCACTGAAGCTTTCTTT | . | TRBJ1-1 | TRBV19 | .
CASSLAGVGLEQYF | TGTGCCAGCAGTTTAGCGGGGGTTGGCCTCGAGCAGTACTTC | TRBD2 | TRBJ2-7 | TRBV6-5 | .
CSAPHREVRETQYF | TGCAGTGCTCCGCACCGGGAGGTCCGGGAGACCCAGTACTTC | TRBD2 | TRBJ2-5 | TRBV20-1 | .
CSAPRSFLRREKLFF | TGCAGTGCTCCAAGATCATTCCTACGCAGAGAAAAACTGTTTTTT | . | TRBJ1-4 | TRBV20-1 | .
CASVKVPSSYEQYF | TGTGCCAGCGTCAAGGTGCCGAGCTCCTACGAGCAGTACTTC | . | TRBJ2-7 | TRBV6-6 | .
CSARDPRGEWAGELFF | TGCAGTGCTAGAGATCCCCGGGGGGAGTGGGCCGGGGAGCTGTTTTTT | TRBD2 | TRBJ2-2 | TRBV20-1 | .
CASSWGDRTNYGYTF | TGTGCCAGCAGCTGGGGAGACAGGACTAACTATGGCTACACCTTC | . | TRBJ1-2 | TRBV5-5 | .
CASSPGDYDEQFF | TGTGCCAGCAGTCCGGGGGACTACGATGAGCAGTTCTTC | TRBD2 | TRBJ2-1 | TRBV27 | .
CASSSTKAGAWETQYF | TGTGCCAGCAGCTCTACTAAAGCGGGAGCTTGGGAGACCCAGTACTTC | TRBD2 | TRBJ2-5 | TRBV3-1 | .
CASHPPGAYAEAFF | TGTGCCAGCCATCCACCGGGGGCCTACGCTGAAGCTTTCTTT | . | TRBJ1-1 | TRBV7-3 | .
CASSSGLASYEQYF | TGTGCCAGCAGTTCGGGACTAGCGTCCTACGAGCAGTACTTC | TRBD2 | TRBJ2-7 | TRBV6-5 | .
CATSDLGGGELFF | TGTGCCACCAGTGATTTGGGAGGCGGGGAGCTGTTTTTT | . | TRBJ2-2 | TRBV24-1 | .
CASSPSSGYEQYF | TGTGCCAGTAGCCCTTCCTCCGGCTACGAGCAGTACTTC | . | TRBJ2-7 | TRBV19 | .
CAIGILSYEQYF | TGTGCCATCGGGATTCTTTCCTACGAGCAGTACTTC | . | TRBJ2-7 | TRBV6-6 | .
CASSFIGKGAEEQYF | TGTGCCAGCAGCTTTATCGGGAAGGGGGCGGAGGAGCAGTACTTC | TRBD1 | TRBJ2-7 | TRBV7-9 | .
CASSPRGHRNEQFF | TGTGCCAGCAGTCCGCGCGGTCACCGCAATGAGCAGTTCTTC | . | TRBJ2-1 | TRBV28 | once
CASSRRGQGDEKLFF | TGTGCCAGCAGTCGTCGAGGACAGGGAGATGAAAAACTGTTTTTT | TRBD1 | TRBJ1-4 | TRBV7-9 | .
CASLPGPGTEAFF | TGTGCCAGCCTCCCGGGGCCGGGCACTGAAGCTTTCTTT | . | TRBJ1-1 | TRBV7-3 | .
CASSVLIGADYGYTF | TGTGCCAGCAGTGTCCTAATAGGAGCGGACTATGGCTACACCTTC | . | TRBJ1-2 | TRBV6-1 | .
CASSFLGPVIDEQFF | TGTGCCAGCAGTTTCCTGGGGCCGGTCATCGATGAGCAGTTCTTC | . | TRBJ2-1 | TRBV27 | .
CASSYSGRGAYEQYF | TGTGCCAGCAGTTACTCTGGGAGGGGGGCCTACGAGCAGTACTTC | . | TRBJ2-7 | TRBV6-5 | .
CASSIMSGGTFLNEQFF | TGTGCCAGTAGTATCATGAGCGGGGGGACCTTTTTGAATGAGCAGTTCTTC | TRBD2 | TRBJ2-1 | TRBV19 | .
CASTESRGVGEAFF | TGTGCCAGCACCGAGAGTCGCGGGGTGGGTGAAGCTTTCTTT | . | TRBJ1-1 | TRBV6-2/TRBV6-3 | .
CASSSGGPPIDEQYF | TGTGCCAGCAGCTCAGGGGGACCACCTATCGACGAGCAGTACTTC | TRBD1 | TRBJ2-7 | TRBV13 | .
CASSQEHRTYEQYF | TGCGCCAGCAGCCAAGAGCACAGGACCTACGAGCAGTACTTC | . | TRBJ2-7 | TRBV4-1 | .
CASSPLYYEQYF | TGTGCCAGCAGCCCCCTTTACTACGAGCAGTACTTC | . | TRBJ2-7 | TRBV3-1 | few
CASRSGTSGGGSYEQYF | TGCGCCAGCCGGTCCGGGACTAGCGGAGGCGGCTCCTACGAGCAGTACTTC | TRBD2 | TRBJ2-7 | TRBV4-1 | .
CATSEGGTYEQYF | TGTGCCACTTCGGAGGGGGGGACCTACGAGCAGTACTTC | . | TRBJ2-7 | TRBV15 | .
CASSPQYYSNQPQHF | TGTGCCAGCAGTCCCCAGTATTATAGCAATCAGCCCCAGCATTTT | . | TRBJ1-5 | TRBV6-5 | once
CASSIGLAGTYEQYF | TGCGCCAGCAGCATTGGACTAGCGGGTACTTACGAGCAGTACTTC | TRBD2 | TRBJ2-7 | TRBV5-1 | .
CASSSRQTYKGQYF | TGTGCTAGCAGTTCACGACAGACCTACAAAGGGCAGTACTTC | . | TRBJ2-7 | TRBV7-7 | once
CASSEGTPNTEAFF | TGCGCCAGCAGTGAGGGGACACCGAACACTGAAGCTTTCTTT | . | TRBJ1-1 | TRBV10-1 | .
CASSFLDLRQVHNEKLFF | TGTGCCAGCAGCTTTCTAGATCTCCGACAGGTTCATAATGAAAAACTGTTTTTT | . | TRBJ1-4 | TRBV7-9 | .